The 28 T cell receptor delta chains below all came from one sample that was sequenced in a study of gamma-delta chains in newborns, infants, children. TCRdb called clones from the reads again using CATT. This table holds a few thousand delta-chain clones, around 53% found once. The sequencing input was blood. Receptor source: a child who received the measles vaccine.

The rearrangement uses TRDV2 and TRDJ1; 10 positions match TRDD3. This CDR3 comprises 17 residues. Germline V gene sequence: CDR1 GEAIGNYY, CDR2 EKD. After removal of 3 bases from V and 0 bases from J, the junction contained 9 bases not matched to a gene. The CDR3 bases are TGTGCCTGTGACGGACTGGGGGATCGAAGTAACACCGATAAACTCATCTTT. Translated, it gives CACDGLGDRSNTDKLIF.

With regard to this clone: This may arise from a read error, as a much more abundant clone is one base away. The same CDR3 is also encoded by other DNA sequences in this sample. The chain joins TRDV2 to TRDJ1, with 13 bases identical to TRDD3. The CDR3 covers 18 residues. From germline, CDR1 is GEAIGNYY and CDR2 EKD. Written as DNA, the CDR3 is TGTGCTTGTGACACTCTACTGGGGGATACGCGTGGTACCGATAAACTCATCTTT. It encodes CACDTLLGDTRGTDKLIF.

This clone was counted a single time. Given a much more abundant clone one base away, this may be a read error. The gene calls are TRDV2 and TRDJ1; D is ambiguous. Trimming removed 2 bases from V and 0 bases from J, with 24 bases in between. The CDR3 sequence is 19 residues long. From germline, CDR1 is GEAIGNYY and CDR2 EKD. In nucleotides, the CDR3 is TGTGCCTGTGACATTGCCGGTGGGTGGGTTACTCAGTACACCGATAAACTCATCTTT. It specifies CACDIAGGWVTQYTDKLIF.

About this clone: A much larger clonotype is one base distant, so this may be a read error. The same CDR3 arises from other DNA sequences in this sample as well. V usage is TRDV2 and J usage is TRDJ1; TRDD3 agrees at 7 bases. The CDR3 extends over 16 amino acids. The trim removed 0 bases at V and 2 bases at J, leaving 8 bases unmatched. Germline V gene sequence: CDR1 GEAIGNYY, CDR2 EKD. The CDR3 DNA is TGTGCCTGTGACACCGTCGGGGGATTCCCAACCGATAAACTCATCTTT. Its protein product is CACDTVGGFPTDKLIF.

Comment on this clone: Possible read error: a much larger clone is one base away. The chain combines TRAV29/DV5 with TRDJ1; TRDD3 aligns across 11 bases. The CDR3 is 16 residues long. Looked up from germline, CDR1 is NSMFDY and CDR2 is ISSIKDK. The CDR3 protein is CAASAGGYPYTDKLTF. The DNA for the CDR3 is TGTGCAGCAAGCGCTGGGGGATACCCCTACACCGATAAACTCACCTTT.

Note on this clone: A much bigger clone sits one base away, suggesting this may be a read error. The identical CDR3 is also encoded by other nucleotide sequences in the sample. This chain connects TRDV2 to TRDJ1; 8 nucleotides agree with TRDD3. Germline values: CDR1 GEAIGNYY, CDR2 EKD. This CDR3 spans 20 amino acids. In DNA, the CDR3 is TGTGCCTGTGACATTGTGGCTTCATGGCTGGGGGACCCGTACACCGATAAGCTCATCTTT. As protein: CACDIVASWLGDPYTDKLIF.

The chain employs TRDV1 and TRDJ1, with D maybe TRDD2 (5 bases). Germline CDR1 reads TSWWSYY; CDR2 reads QGS. Trimming stripped 4 bases from V and 2 bases from J, with 32 bases between. The CDR3 spans 21 residues. The CDR3 reads CALGGLRPWPYEGRVTDKLIF. The DNA for the CDR3 is TGTGCTCTTGGGGGCCTGCGCCCGTGGCCCTACGAAGGTCGAGTAACCGATAAACTCATCTTT.

On this clone itself: It is likely a read error: a sequence one base away is far more abundant. The V call is TRDV2, the J call TRDJ3; 10 positions agree with TRDD3. CDR1 is GEAIGNYY, CDR2 EKD, per germline. The CDR3 loop spans 18 amino acids. DNA of the CDR3: TGTGCCTGTGACACTGGGGGATACAGCTCCTGGGACACCCGACAGGTGTTTTTC. Its protein is CACDTGGYSSWDTRQVFF.

To note about this clone: A much larger clone differs by one base, so this may be a read error. This sequence joins TRDV2 and TRDJ1; 10 bases map to TRDD3. The CDR3 runs 17 residues. V shed 0 bases, J shed 0 bases, and the junction held 6 bases outside the gene matches. CDR1 and CDR2 from the germline V gene are GEAIGNYY and EKD. The CDR3, as DNA: TGTGCCTGTGACACCTTACCGGGGGATACGTACACCGATAAACTCATCTTT. As protein: CACDTLPGDTYTDKLIF.

Comment on this clone: Compared with germline, one end of the junction differs, possibly owing to a read error. Other nucleotide sequences from this sample produce the same CDR3. The chain is built from TRDV1 and TRDJ1, with D perhaps matching TRDD3 (6 bases). Germline CDR1 is TSWWSYY and CDR2 is QGS. CDR3 length: 21 amino acids. The CDR3 DNA reads TGTGCTCTCGGGGACGACTTCTTATCGCCTGGGGACTACCCGTACACCGATAAACTCATCTTT. This encodes CALGDDFLSPGDYPYTDKLIF.

By frequency in the sample, this clone is medium-sized. This chain joins TRDV1 and TRDJ1; D is perhaps TRDD2 (6 bases). The germline gives CDR1 TSWWSYY, CDR2 QGS. CDR3 size: 13 residues. V lost 6 bases to trimming and J lost 8 bases, with 16 bases between them. This chain's CDR3 is CALGGTLPYKLIF. In DNA form, the CDR3 reads TGTGCTCTTGGAGGGACCCTTCCGTACAAACTCATCTTT.

With respect to this clone: It differs at one base from a far larger clone, so likely a read error. This rearrangement joins TRDV2 to TRDJ1, with 12 bases aligning to TRDD3. CDR3 length equals 19 residues. Germline assignment: CDR1 GEAIGNYY and CDR2 EKD. The V gene end was trimmed by 1 base and the J gene end by 1 base; junction bases not matched to a gene: 12. In nucleotides, the CDR3 is TGTGCCTGTGACACGCTAAACTGGGGGATACTGGGGTTCACCGATAAACTCATCTTT. Amino acid sequence: CACDTLNWGILGFTDKLIF.

Comment on this clone: With a much larger clone just one base away, this may be a read error. The J gene is TRDJ2, the V gene TRDV2, with 7 bases that match TRDD3. The CDR3 consists of 18 residues. Germline V gene lookup returns CDR1 GEAIGNYY and CDR2 EKD. The DNA for the CDR3 is TGTGCCTGTGACACAGTACTGGGGCTGAAGGCTTTGACAGCACAACCCTTCTTT. Translated: CACDTVLGLKALTAQPFF.

Notes on this clone: The germline gene is not matched at one end of the junction; a read error may be the cause. Other DNA sequences within the sample encode an identical CDR3. The chain couples TRDV2 to TRDJ1; TRDD3 aligns across 12 bases. This CDR3 spans 20 amino acids. Germline lookup yields CDR1 GEAIGNYY and CDR2 EKD. CDR3 in DNA: TGTGCCTGTGACACCGTCCTTGTACTGGGGGATACCCAGGGCACCGATAAACTCATCTTC. Translated: CACDTVLVLGDTQGTDKLIF.

The chain recombines TRDV2 with TRDJ2; the D is unclear. The CDR3 is made up of 14 amino acids. The V end was cut by 0 bases, the J end by 4 bases, with 8 bases between. Germline lookup yields CDR1 GEAIGNYY and CDR2 EKD. The CDR3: CACDTVMATAQLFF. The CDR3 region has the DNA TGTGCCTGTGACACCGTTATGGCGACAGCACAACTCTTCTTT.

This clone was recorded a few times. The chain employs TRDV2 and TRDJ1; 8 nucleotides align to TRDD3. Germline V gene lookup returns CDR1 GEAIGNYY and CDR2 EKD. The ends lost 1 base at V and 0 bases at J; junction bases unmatched: 6. This CDR3 region has 16 residues. DNA of the CDR3: TGTGCCTGTGACACACTGGGGGCCCCCTACACCGATAAACTCATCTTT. Translated, it gives CACDTLGAPYTDKLIF.

Comments on this clone: Since a much larger clone is just one base distant, this may be a read error. The rearrangement uses TRDV2 and TRDJ1; TRDD3 might be the D (5 bases). The CDR3 has 14 residues. V was clipped by 0 bases and J by 0 bases, with 7 bases between them. Per germline, CDR1 GEAIGNYY and CDR2 EKD. This CDR3 reads CACDTWGDTDKLIF. The DNA of the CDR3 is TGTGCCTGTGACACCTGGGGAGACACCGATAAACTCATCTTT.

CDR3 sequence: CAFQGERRALGEPLYTDKLIF. The CDR3 bases are TGTGCCTTTCAAGGTGAACGTCGGGCTCTGGGGGAACCCCTGTACACCGATAAACTCATCTTT. The rearrangement links TRDV3 to TRDJ1; TRDD3 aligns across 8 bases. With V trimmed by 2 bases and J by 0 bases, 26 bases remained unmatched. The CDR3 is 21 residues long. CDR1 is TVYSNPD, CDR2 GDNSRS, per germline (reference sequence).

The chain carries TRDV2 and TRDJ1; 10 bases agree with TRDD3. The V and J ends lost 2 bases and 0 bases, in that order; junction bases with no gene match: 5. Germline assignment: CDR1 GEAIGNYY and CDR2 EKD. CDR3 length: 16 amino acids. CDR3 DNA sequence: TGTGCCTGTGACATACTGGGGGATCCGCACACCGATAAACTCATCTTT. It encodes CACDILGDPHTDKLIF.

Concerning this clone: Its ends do not fully match the called genes, so a read error is possible. The rearrangement joins TRDV1 to TRDJ1; TRDD3 matches 13 bases. The length of the CDR3 is 22 residues. In germline, CDR1 is TSWWSYY, CDR2 QGS. Here the CDR3 reads CALGERFPSILGDTPYTNKLIF. DNA of the CDR3: TGTGCTCTTGGGGAACGGTTCCCATCGATACTGGGGGATACGCCATACACCAATAAACTCATCTTT.

This clone rates as medium-sized. The same CDR3 also results from other DNA sequences found in this sample. The chain recombines TRDV2 with TRDJ1; TRDD3 matches at 13 bases. This CDR3 spans 20 amino acids. The germline CDR1 and CDR2 sequences are GEAIGNYY and EKD. The V and J ends lost 3 bases and 0 bases, in that order; junction bases with no gene match: 15. CDR3 amino acids: CACDAVLGDTAGSDTDKLIF. The DNA for the CDR3 is TGTGCCTGTGACGCCGTACTGGGGGATACGGCAGGGTCCGACACCGATAAACTCATCTTT.

This clone is categorized as large. The CDR3 region has the DNA TGTGCCTGTGACACGATAACTGGGGGATACGGTATTGGTCGGGCCGATAAACTCATCTTT. Its protein product is CACDTITGGYGIGRADKLIF. The rearrangement links TRDV2 to TRDJ1; 13 bases are a match to TRDD3. The CDR3 extends over 20 amino acids. The germline V gene encodes CDR1 GEAIGNYY and CDR2 EKD. J lost 3 bases, V lost 1 base, and 16 bases had no gene match.

This clone turned up a few times. This sequence joins TRDV2 and TRDJ1, with 10 bases that match TRDD3. CDR1 and CDR2 (germline): GEAIGNYY, EKD. The CDR3 has 15 residues. The V gene end was trimmed by 7 bases and the J gene end by 4 bases; junction bases not matched to a gene: 11. The CDR3, as DNA: TGTGCCTGCCCCGGGGGATACGCCGGAAGCGATAAACTCATCTTT. This encodes CACPGGYAGSDKLIF.

A remark on this clone: A much larger clone lies a single base off, so this may be a read error. The V call is TRDV1, the J call TRDJ1; 13 bases are shared with TRDD3. This CDR3 has 19 amino acids. The ends lost 4 bases at V and 4 bases at J; junction bases unmatched: 15. The germline gives CDR1 TSWWSYY, CDR2 QGS. The CDR3 DNA reads as TGTGCTCTTGGGGTAGATACTGGGGGATACGGCGGGAGGATCGATAAACTCATCTTT. It encodes CALGVDTGGYGGRIDKLIF.

This clone is labeled medium-sized. The same CDR3 is also encoded by other DNA sequences in this sample. V usage is TRDV2 and J usage is TRDJ3; 12 bases are shared with TRDD3. J gave up 3 bases and V 4 bases, and 9 bases lay outside the gene matches. Germline V gene sequence: CDR1 GEAIGNYY, CDR2 EKD. The CDR3 totals 19 residues. This chain's CDR3 is CACDAVLGDTDWDTRQMFF. The DNA of the CDR3 is TGTGCCTGTGATGCAGTACTGGGGGATACTGACTGGGACACCCGACAGATGTTTTTC.

This clone ranks as medium-sized (0.01 to 0.1%). V is TRDV2 and J is TRDJ1, with 8 bases that match TRDD3. The CDR3 length is 16 residues. Germline V CDR1 and CDR2: GEAIGNYY, EKD. Unmatched junction bases numbered 6, after V lost 1 base and J lost 0 bases. CDR3 nucleotides: TGTGCCTGTGACACGCTGGGGGACAAAAACACCGATAAACTCATCTTT. Its translation: CACDTLGDKNTDKLIF.

The V call is TRAV29/DV5, the J call TRDJ3; 10 bases are shared with TRDD3. The ends lost 0 bases at V and 0 bases at J; junction bases unmatched: 15. CDR3 length: 22 residues. In germline, CDR1 is NSMFDY, CDR2 ISSIKDK. CDR3 sequence reads: CAASALGGYDWVSSWDTRQMFF. CDR3 bases: TGTGCAGCAAGCGCCCTAGGGGGATACGATTGGGTAAGCTCCTGGGACACCCGACAGATGTTTTTC.

The chain links TRDV2 to TRDJ3; D perhaps matches TRDD3 (6 bases). V dropped 3 bases and J dropped 0 bases, with 14 bases sitting between them. This CDR3 spans 18 amino acids. The germline V gene encodes CDR1 GEAIGNYY and CDR2 EKD. Here the CDR3 reads CACDLAGANSWDTRQMFF. As DNA, the CDR3 is TGTGCCTGTGACTTGGCTGGGGCCAACTCCTGGGACACCCGACAGATGTTTTTC.